The 2 T cell receptor beta chains reported below all come from one sample, sequenced in a study of Graves' ophthalmopathy and Graves' hyperthyroidism. Investigators amplified TCR beta CDR3 regions from RNA transcripts. Following a first-round RT-PCR that used HTBI primers, a second-round multiplex PCR was carried out. TCRdb itself ran the multiplex PCR reads through MiXCR, one entry per CDR3 protein. The data contain 660,000 or so distinct CDR3 sequences, about two fifths of them singletons. Material: peripheral blood. The receptors were sampled from an adult man with Graves' ophthalmopathy.

V is TRBV20-1 and J is TRBJ2-7, with D hard to call. Germline V gene sequence: CDR1 DFQATT, CDR2 SNEGSKA (reference sequence). The CDR3 has 13 amino acids. The V gene lost 0 bases and the J gene lost 5 bases, with 11 bases spanning the gap. In DNA, the CDR3 is TGCAGTGCTAGAGAGATGACCGGACACGAGCAGTACTTC. Protein: CSAREMTGHEQYF.

The chain employs TRBV7-3 and TRBJ1-5; no definite D call. Trimming took off 4 bases at V and 6 bases at J, with 19 bases between the two ends. The CDR3 sequence is 16 residues long. Germline loops: CDR1 SGHTA, CDR2 FQGTGA. CDR3 region: CASSYDGSGGRQPQHF. The CDR3 coding sequence is TGTGCCAGCAGCTACGATGGGTCAGGAGGGCGTCAGCCCCAGCATTTT.